This T cell receptor (beta chain) was captured in a study of T-cell reconstitution after alpha-beta-depleted transplantation in children. Study-level findings and limits: The authors attributed T-cell counts and diversity one year after transplant mostly to newly produced T cells. At around two months after transplant, the alpha-beta T cells were reportedly derived from several hundred expanded clones that came from non-depleted graft cells. Where some patients showed high TCRbeta diversity at day 60, it came from recipient T cells and thymic progenitors that had survived.

TCRbeta library construction was performed incorporating unique molecular identifiers. TCRdb re-analysed the PCR reads in MiXCR, keeping a single row per CDR3 protein. The table includes roughly 200,000 distinct CDR3 sequences, approximately 10% detected once. This clonotype was found many times. Its target is unknown. Trimming cost V 0 bases and J 0 bases, with 11 bases left between them. The germline CDR1 and CDR2 sequences are SQVTM and ANQGSEA. The CDR3 totals 15 residues. This receptor was identified in a child under two years old with acute myeloid leukemia, due to receive a stem cell transplant. The input for sequencing was PBMCs, taken before TCRalphabeta/CD19-depleted stem cell transplant. This chain connects TRBV29-1 to TRBJ2-5; D unclear. DNA for the CDR3: TGCAGCGTTGAAGATCTTTGGGCTTACCAAGAGACCCAGTACTTC. Encoded protein: CSVEDLWAYQETQYF.